The present T cell receptor (beta chain) was sequenced within a study of cytomegalovirus exposure and HLA in healthy donors. Study as a whole: Most genotyped donors, around four fifths of about 400, had Caucasian-associated genetic ancestry. Overall study findings and caveats: In a later analysis, a missense DCLRE1C variant was linked to TCR beta V- and J-gene trimming. Rare sequences made up most TCRs, while some public TCRs were found in many donors.

13 Jbeta primers and 60 Vbeta primers were used for the PCR. Clones were sequenced by immunoSEQ multiplex PCR, and TCRdb holds only the in-frame ones, with some missing. The data contain over 110,000 clones, 70% to 85% of them seen just once; the ten biggest clones take up around 2.5%. The V gene's germline CDR1 is SQVTM and CDR2 ANQGSEA. V gave up 3 bases and J gave up 8 bases, with 16 bases separating them. The CDR3 totals 13 residues. Every donor was a healthy person donating bone marrow. Note on this clone: Antigen unknown.

This chain links TRBV29-1 with TRBJ1-2, with TRBD1 as a possible D gene (5 bases). The material sequenced was PBMCs. The receptor was isolated from a male donor in good health and CMV-seronegative. CDR3 protein: CSVESQSRAGYTF. Here the CDR3 DNA reads TGCAGCGTTGAGAGCCAGTCCAGGGCGGGCTACACCTTC. Looking up the rest from reference TRBV29-1 and TRBJ1-2 gives the full variable domain: SAVISQKPSRDICQRGTSLTIQCQVDSQVTMMFWYRQQPGQSLTLIATANQGSEATYESGFVIDKFPISRPNLTFSTLTVSNMSPEDSSIYLCSVESQSRAGYTFGSGTRLTVV.